This T cell receptor (beta chain) originates from a study of technical replicates of blood from several donors (dated 2017 in TCRdb). The germline ends are 10 bases apart after V is trimmed by 4 bases and J by 0 bases. CDR1 SQVTM and CDR2 ANQGSEA were looked up in the germline V gene. Inclusive of the bounding cysteine and phenylalanine, the CDR3 is 13 residues long. Of the read, only the CDR3 DNA is kept; its 39 bases are in frame from base 1. Libraries were constructed by the immunoSEQ multiplex PCR assay. TCRdb obtained this table from immuneACCESS and retained in-frame rearrangements with V and J assigned. These tables miss some clones; where compared with another copy, unresolved V genes account for less than half of the shortfall, and the remainder is unexplained. In this sample the table shows about 82,000 clones, roughly 95% of which occur a single time. Roughly 0.34% of the sample is held by the ten biggest clonotypes.

Of note for this clone: Its antigen is unknown. Qualities for individual bases were not recorded, and no much larger clone is one base off.

The sequence links TRBV29-1 to TRBJ2-7; there is no confident call for the D gene. The receptor comes from a human donor in good health. The sequencing input was T cells isolated from PBMCs. The nucleotide sequence is TGCAGCGTTGTCGCGCAAAGCTCCTACGAGCAGTACTTC. Translated, it reads CSVVAQSSYEQYF.